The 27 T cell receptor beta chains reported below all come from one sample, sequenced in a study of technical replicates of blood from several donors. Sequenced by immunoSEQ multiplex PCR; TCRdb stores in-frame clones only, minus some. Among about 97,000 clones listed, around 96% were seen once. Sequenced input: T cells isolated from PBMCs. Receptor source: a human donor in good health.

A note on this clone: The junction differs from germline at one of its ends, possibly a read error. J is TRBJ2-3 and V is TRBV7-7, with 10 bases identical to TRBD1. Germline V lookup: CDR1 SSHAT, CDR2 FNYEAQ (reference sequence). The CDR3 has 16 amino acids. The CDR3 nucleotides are TGTGCTAGCAGCTTAGCGGTTGGGACAGGGGCAGATACGCAGTATTTT. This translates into CASSLAVGTGADTQYF. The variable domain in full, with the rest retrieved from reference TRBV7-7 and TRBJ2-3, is GAGVSQSPRYKVTKRGQDVTLRCDPISSHATLYWYQQALGQGPEFLTYFNYEAQPDKSGLPSDRFSAERPEGSISTLTIQRTEQRDSAMYRCASSLAVGTGADTQYFGPGTRLTVL.

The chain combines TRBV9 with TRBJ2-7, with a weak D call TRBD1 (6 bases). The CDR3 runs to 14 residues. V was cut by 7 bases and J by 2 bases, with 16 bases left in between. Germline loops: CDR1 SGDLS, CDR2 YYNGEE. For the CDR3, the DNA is TGTGCCAGCTGTAGGGGGTCGGGTGCCTACGAGCAGTACTTC. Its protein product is CASCRGSGAYEQYF.

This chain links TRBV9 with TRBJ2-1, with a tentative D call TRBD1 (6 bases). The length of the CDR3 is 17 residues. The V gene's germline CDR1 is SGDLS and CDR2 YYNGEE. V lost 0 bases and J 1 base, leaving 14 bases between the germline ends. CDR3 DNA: TGTGCCAGCAGCGTAGCGAGCCAGGGGCGGTCCTACAATGAGCAGTTCTTC. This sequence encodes CASSVASQGRSYNEQFF.

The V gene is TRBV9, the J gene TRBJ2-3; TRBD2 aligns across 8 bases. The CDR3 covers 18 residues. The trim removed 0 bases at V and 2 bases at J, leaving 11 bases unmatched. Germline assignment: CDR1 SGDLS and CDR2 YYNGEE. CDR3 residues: CASSVVSGGPSLTDTQYF. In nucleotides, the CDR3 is TGTGCCAGCAGCGTAGTGTCGGGAGGGCCGTCTCTCACAGATACGCAGTATTTT.

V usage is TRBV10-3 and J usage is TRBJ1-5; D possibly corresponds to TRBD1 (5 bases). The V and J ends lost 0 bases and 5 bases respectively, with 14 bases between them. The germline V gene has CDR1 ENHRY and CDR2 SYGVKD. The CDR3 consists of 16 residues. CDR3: CAISESKWGGDQPQHF. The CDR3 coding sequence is TGTGCCATCAGTGAGTCGAAATGGGGAGGGGATCAGCCCCAGCATTTT.

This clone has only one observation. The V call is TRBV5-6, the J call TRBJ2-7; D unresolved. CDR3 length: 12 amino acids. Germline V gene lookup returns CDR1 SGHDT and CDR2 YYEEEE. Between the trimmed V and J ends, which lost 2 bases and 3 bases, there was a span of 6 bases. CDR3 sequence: CASSFSLYEQYF. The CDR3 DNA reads TGTGCCAGCAGCTTTTCACTCTACGAGCAGTACTTC.

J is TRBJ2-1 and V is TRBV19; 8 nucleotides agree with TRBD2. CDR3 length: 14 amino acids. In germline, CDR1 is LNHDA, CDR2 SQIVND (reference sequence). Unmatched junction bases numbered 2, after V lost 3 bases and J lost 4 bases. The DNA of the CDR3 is TGTGCCAGTAGTATTAGCGGGATATACAATGAGCAGTTCTTC. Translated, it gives CASSISGIYNEQFF.

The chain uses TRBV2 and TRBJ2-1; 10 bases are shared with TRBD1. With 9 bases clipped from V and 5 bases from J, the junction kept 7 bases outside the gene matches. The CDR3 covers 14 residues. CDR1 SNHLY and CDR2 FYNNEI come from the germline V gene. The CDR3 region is CASESGTGDNEQFF. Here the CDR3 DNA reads TGTGCCAGTGAGTCCGGGACAGGGGACAATGAGCAGTTCTTC.

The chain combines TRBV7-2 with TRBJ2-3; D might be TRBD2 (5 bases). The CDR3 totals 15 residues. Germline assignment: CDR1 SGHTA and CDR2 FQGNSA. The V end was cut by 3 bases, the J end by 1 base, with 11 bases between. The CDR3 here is CASSLGGSGTDTQYF. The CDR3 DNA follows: TGTGCCAGCAGCTTGGGTGGGAGCGGCACAGATACGCAGTATTTT.

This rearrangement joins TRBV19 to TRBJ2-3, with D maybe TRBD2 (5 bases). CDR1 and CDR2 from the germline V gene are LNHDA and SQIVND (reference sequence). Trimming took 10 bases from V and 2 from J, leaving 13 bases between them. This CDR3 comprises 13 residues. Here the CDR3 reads CATLERVTDTQYF. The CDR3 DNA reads TGTGCCACGCTTGAGAGGGTCACAGATACGCAGTATTTT.

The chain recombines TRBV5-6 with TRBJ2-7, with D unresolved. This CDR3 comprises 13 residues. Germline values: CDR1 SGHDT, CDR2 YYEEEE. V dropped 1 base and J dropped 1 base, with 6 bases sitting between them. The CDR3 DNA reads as TGTGCCAGCAGCTTGTCTCGGTCCTACGAGCAGTACTTC. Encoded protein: CASSLSRSYEQYF. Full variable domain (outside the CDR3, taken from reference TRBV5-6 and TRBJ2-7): DAGVTQSPTHLIKTRGQQVTLRCSPKSGHDTVSWYQQALGQGPQFIFQYYEEEERQRGNFPDRFSGHQFPNYSSELNVNALLLGDSALYLCASSLSRSYEQYFGPGTRLTVT.

CDR3: CASSLGTGGNQPQHF. The CDR3 nucleotides read TGTGCCAGCAGTTTAGGGACAGGGGGCAATCAGCCCCAGCATTTT. The chain links TRBV27 to TRBJ1-5, with TRBD1 matching over 10 bases. J lost 2 bases, V lost 2 bases, and 0 bases had no gene match. The CDR3 extends over 15 amino acids. The germline V gene has CDR1 MNHEY and CDR2 SMNVEV (reference sequence).

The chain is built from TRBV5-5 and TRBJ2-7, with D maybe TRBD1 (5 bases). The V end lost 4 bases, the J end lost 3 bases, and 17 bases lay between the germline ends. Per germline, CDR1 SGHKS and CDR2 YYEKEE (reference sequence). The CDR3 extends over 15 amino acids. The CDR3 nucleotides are TGTGCCAGCAGCCCTGACAGTCAAGAGTACTACGAGCAGTACTTC. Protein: CASSPDSQEYYEQYF. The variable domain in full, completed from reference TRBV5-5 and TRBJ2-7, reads DAGVTQSPTHLIKTRGQQVTLRCSPISGHKSVSWYQQVLGQGPQFIFQYYEKEERGRGNFPDRFSARQFPNYSSELNVNALLLGDSALYLCASSPDSQEYYEQYFGPGTRLTVT.

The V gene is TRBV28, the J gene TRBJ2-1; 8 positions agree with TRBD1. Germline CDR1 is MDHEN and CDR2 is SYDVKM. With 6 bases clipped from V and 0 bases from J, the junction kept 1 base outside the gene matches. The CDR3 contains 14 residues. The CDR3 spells CASSQGASYNEQFF. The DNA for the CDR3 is TGTGCCAGCAGCCAGGGGGCCTCCTACAATGAGCAGTTCTTC.

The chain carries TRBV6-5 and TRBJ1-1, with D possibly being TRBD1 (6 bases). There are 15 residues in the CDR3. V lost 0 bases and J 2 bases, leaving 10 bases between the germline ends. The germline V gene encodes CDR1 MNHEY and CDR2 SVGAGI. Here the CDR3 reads CASSYSTQGNTEAFF. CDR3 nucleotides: TGTGCCAGCAGTTACTCTACACAGGGAAACACTGAAGCTTTCTTT.

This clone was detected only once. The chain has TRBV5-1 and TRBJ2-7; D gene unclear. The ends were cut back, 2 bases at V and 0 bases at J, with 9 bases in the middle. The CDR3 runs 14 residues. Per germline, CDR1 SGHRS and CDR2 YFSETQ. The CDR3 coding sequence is TGCGCCAGCAGCTTTGAACAGAGCTCCTACGAGCAGTACTTC. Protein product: CASSFEQSSYEQYF.

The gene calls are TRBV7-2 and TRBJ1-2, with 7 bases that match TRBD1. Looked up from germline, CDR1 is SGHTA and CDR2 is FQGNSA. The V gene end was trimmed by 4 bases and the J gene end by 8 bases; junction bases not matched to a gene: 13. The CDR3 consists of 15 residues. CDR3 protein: CASSSTGPPQEGYTF. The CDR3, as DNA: TGTGCCAGCAGCTCGACAGGGCCCCCCCAGGAAGGCTACACCTTC.

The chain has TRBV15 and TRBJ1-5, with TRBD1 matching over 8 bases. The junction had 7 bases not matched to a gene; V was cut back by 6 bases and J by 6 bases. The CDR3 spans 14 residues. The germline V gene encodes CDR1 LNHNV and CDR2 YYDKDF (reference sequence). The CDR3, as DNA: TGTGCCACCAGACCCGGACAGGGCCGTCAGCCCCAGCATTTT. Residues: CATRPGQGRQPQHF.

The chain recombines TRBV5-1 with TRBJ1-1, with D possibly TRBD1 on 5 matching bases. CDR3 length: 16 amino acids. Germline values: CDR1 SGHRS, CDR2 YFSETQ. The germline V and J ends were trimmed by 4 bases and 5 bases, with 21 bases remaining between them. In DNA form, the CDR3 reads TGCGCCAGCAGCCTCGGGACTCAAGGATCGAAGACTGAAGCTTTCTTT. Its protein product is CASSLGTQGSKTEAFF.

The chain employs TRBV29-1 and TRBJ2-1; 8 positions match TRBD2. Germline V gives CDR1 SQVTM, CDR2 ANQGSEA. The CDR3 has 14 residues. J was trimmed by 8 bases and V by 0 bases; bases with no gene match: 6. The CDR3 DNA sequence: TGCAGCGTTGAAGATAGCCCGGGAGGGGATGAGCAGTTCTTC. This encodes CSVEDSPGGDEQFF.

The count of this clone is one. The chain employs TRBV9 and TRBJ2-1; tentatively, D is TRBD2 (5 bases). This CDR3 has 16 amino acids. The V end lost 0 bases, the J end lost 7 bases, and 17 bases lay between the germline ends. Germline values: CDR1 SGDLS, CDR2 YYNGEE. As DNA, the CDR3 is TGTGCCAGCAGCGTAGGTGGTAGCGCCAAAGGGAATGAGCAGTTCTTC. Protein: CASSVGGSAKGNEQFF.

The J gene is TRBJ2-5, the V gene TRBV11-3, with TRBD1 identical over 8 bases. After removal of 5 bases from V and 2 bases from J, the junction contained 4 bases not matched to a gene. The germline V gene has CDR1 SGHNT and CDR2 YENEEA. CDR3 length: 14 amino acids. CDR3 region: CASSTGGYQETQYF. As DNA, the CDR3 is TGTGCCAGCAGCACAGGGGGGTATCAAGAGACCCAGTACTTC.

CDR3 in DNA: TGTGCCAGCGGTCCTAGCGGGAACTTAGAGACCCAGTACTTC. Translated: CASGPSGNLETQYF. The chain is built from TRBV27 and TRBJ2-5; TRBD2 aligns across 9 bases. V dropped 8 bases and J dropped 4; count of bases not matched to a gene: 8. Germline CDR1 is MNHEY and CDR2 is SMNVEV (reference sequence). The CDR3 runs to 14 residues.

The CDR3 protein is CASSEEIAGPYEQYF. CDR3 coding DNA: TGTGCCAGCAGTGAAGAAATAGCGGGGCCCTACGAGCAGTACTTC. The rearrangement uses TRBV6-4 and TRBJ2-7, with 8 bases that match TRBD2. Germline V CDR1 and CDR2: MRHNA, SNTAGT. V trimming: 3 bases; J trimming: 2 bases; junction bases outside the gene matches: 6. The CDR3 contains 15 residues.

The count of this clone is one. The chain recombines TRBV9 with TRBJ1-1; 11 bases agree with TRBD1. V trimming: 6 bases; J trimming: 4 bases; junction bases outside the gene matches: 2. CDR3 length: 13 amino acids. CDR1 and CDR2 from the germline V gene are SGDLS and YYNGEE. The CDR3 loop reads CASTGQGATEAFF. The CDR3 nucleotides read TGTGCCAGCACCGGACAGGGGGCCACTGAAGCTTTCTTT.

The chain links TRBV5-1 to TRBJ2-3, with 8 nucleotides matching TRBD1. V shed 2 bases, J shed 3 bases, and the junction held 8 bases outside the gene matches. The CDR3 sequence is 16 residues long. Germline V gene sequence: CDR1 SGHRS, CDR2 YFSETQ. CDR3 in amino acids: CASSFGPRQGTDTQYF. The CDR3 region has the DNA TGCGCCAGCAGCTTTGGGCCGAGACAGGGGACAGATACGCAGTATTTT. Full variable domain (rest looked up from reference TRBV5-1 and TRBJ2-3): KAGVTQTPRYLIKTRGQQVTLSCSPISGHRSVSWYQQTPGQGLQFLFEYFSETQRNKGNFPGRFSGRQFSNSRSEMNVSTLELGDSALYLCASSFGPRQGTDTQYFGPGTRLTVL.

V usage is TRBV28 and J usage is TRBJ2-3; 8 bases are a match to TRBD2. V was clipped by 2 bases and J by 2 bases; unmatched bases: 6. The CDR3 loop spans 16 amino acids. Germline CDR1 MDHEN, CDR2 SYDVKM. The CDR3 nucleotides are TGTGCCAGCAGTTTACCTAGCGGGCACTACACAGATACGCAGTATTTT. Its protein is CASSLPSGHYTDTQYF.